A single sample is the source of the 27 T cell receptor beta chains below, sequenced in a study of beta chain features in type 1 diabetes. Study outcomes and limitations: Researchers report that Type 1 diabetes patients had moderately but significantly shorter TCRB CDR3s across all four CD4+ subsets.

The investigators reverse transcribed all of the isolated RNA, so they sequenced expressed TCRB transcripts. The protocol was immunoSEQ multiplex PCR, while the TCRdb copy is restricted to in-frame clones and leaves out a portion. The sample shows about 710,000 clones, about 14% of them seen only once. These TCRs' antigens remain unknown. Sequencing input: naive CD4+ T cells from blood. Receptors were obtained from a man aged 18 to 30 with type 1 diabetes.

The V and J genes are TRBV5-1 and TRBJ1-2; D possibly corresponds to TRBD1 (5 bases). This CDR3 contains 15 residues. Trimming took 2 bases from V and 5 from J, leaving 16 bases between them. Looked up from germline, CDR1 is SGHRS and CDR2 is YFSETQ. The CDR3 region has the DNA TGCGCCAGCAGCTTAACCGGGACCGTTGATTATGGCTACACCTTC. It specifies CASSLTGTVDYGYTF.

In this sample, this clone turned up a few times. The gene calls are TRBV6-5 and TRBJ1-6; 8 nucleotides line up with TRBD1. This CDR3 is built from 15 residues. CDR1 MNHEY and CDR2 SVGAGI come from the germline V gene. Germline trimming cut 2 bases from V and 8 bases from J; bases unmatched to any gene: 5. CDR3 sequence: CASSYQTGVDSPLHF. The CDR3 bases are TGTGCCAGCAGTTACCAGACAGGGGTTGATTCACCCCTCCACTTT.

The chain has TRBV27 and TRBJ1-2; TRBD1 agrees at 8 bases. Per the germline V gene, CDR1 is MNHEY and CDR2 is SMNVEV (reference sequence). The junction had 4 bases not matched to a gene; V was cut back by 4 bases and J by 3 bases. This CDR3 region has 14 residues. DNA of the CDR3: TGTGCCAGCAGTTCCCCGGGACAGGACTATGGCTACACCTTC. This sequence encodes CASSSPGQDYGYTF.

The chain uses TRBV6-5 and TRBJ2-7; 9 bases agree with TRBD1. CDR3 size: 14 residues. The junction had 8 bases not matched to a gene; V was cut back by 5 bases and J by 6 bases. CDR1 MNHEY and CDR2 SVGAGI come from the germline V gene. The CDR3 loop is CASSTGTGNREQYF. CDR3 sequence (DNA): TGTGCCAGCAGTACCGGGACAGGGAATCGCGAGCAGTACTTC.

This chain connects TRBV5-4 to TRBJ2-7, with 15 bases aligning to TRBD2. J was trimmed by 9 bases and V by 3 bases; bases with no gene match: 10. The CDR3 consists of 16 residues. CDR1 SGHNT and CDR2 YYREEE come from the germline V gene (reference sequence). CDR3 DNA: TGTGCCAGCAGCTCCGGGACTAGCGGGAGGAATGTCTTGCAGTACTTC. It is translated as CASSSGTSGRNVLQYF.

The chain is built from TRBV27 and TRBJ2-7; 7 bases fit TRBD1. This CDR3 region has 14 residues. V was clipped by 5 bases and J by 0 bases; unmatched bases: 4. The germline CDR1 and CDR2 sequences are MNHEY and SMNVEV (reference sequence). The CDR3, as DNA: TGTGCCAGCAGTCCCCGGGACAGCTCCTACGAGCAGTACTTC. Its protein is CASSPRDSSYEQYF.

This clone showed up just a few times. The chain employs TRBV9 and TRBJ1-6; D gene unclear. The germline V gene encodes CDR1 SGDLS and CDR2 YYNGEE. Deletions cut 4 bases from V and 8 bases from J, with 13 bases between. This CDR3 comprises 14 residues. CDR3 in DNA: TGTGCCAGCAGCCCCGGGGTTCGGGATTCACCCCTCCACTTT. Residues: CASSPGVRDSPLHF.

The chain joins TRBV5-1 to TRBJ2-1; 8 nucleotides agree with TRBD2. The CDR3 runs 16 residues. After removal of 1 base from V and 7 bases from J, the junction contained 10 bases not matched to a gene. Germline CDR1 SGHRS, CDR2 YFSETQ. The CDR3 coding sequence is TGCGCCAGCAGCTTGTTGGTTAGCGGGGACGGGAATGAGCAGTTCTTC. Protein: CASSLLVSGDGNEQFF.

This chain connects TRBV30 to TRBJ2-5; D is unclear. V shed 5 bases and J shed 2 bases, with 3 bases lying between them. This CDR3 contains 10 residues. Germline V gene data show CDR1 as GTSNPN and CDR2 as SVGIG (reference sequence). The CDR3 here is CAWEQETQYF. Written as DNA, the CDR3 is TGTGCCTGGGAGCAAGAGACCCAGTACTTC.

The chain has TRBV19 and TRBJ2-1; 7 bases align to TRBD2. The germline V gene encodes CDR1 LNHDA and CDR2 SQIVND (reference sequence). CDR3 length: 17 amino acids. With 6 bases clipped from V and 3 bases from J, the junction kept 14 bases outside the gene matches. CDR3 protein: CASSRKHGGRYYNEQFF. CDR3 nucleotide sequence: TGTGCCAGTAGCCGCAAGCACGGCGGGAGATACTACAATGAGCAGTTCTTC.

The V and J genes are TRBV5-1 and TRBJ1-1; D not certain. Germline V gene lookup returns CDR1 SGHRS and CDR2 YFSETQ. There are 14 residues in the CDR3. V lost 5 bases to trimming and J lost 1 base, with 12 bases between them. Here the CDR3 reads CASSGRDRNTEAFF. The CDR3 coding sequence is TGCGCCAGCAGTGGTCGGGATAGGAACACTGAAGCTTTCTTT.

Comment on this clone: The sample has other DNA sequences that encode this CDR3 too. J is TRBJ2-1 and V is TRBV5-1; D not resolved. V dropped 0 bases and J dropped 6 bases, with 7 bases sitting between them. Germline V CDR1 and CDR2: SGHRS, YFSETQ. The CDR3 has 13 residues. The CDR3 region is CASSLGAGNEQFF. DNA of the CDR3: TGCGCCAGCAGCTTGGGGGCAGGCAATGAGCAGTTCTTC. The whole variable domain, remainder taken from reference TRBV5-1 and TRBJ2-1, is KAGVTQTPRYLIKTRGQQVTLSCSPISGHRSVSWYQQTPGQGLQFLFEYFSETQRNKGNFPGRFSGRQFSNSRSEMNVSTLELGDSALYLCASSLGAGNEQFFGPGTRLTVL.

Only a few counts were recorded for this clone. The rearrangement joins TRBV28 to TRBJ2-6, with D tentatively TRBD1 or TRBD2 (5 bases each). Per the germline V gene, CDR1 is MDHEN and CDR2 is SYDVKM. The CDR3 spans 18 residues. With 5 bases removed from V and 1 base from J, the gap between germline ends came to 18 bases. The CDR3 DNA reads TGTGCCAGCAGTCCGGGACGGTCCGGTACTTCTGGGGCCAACGTCCTGACTTTC. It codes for CASSPGRSGTSGANVLTF.

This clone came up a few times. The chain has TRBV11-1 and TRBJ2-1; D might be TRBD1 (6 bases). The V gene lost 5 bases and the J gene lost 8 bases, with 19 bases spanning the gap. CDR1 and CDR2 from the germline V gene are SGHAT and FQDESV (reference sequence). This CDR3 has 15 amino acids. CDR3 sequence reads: CASSLTAQGSHEQFF. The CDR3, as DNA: TGTGCCAGCAGCCTAACCGCACAGGGTTCCCATGAGCAGTTCTTC.

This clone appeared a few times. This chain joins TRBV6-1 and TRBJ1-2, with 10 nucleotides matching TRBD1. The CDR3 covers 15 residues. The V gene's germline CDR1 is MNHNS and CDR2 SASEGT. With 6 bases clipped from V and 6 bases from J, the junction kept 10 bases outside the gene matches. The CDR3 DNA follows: TGTGCCAGCAGCCCCATGCGACAGGGGGCGAATGGCTACACCTTC. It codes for CASSPMRQGANGYTF.

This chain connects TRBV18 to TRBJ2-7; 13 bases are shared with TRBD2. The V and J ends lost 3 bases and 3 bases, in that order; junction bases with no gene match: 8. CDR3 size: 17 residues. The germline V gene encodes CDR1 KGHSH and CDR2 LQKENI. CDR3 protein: CASSPRLAGGLNYEQYF. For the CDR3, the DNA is TGTGCCAGCTCACCGCGACTAGCGGGGGGATTAAACTACGAGCAGTACTTC.

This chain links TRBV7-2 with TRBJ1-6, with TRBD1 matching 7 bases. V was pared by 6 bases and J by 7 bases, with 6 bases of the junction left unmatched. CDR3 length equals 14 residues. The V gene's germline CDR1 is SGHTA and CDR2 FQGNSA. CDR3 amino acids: CASSFRTGNSPLHF. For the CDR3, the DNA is TGTGCCAGCAGTTTCAGGACAGGAAATTCACCCCTCCACTTT.

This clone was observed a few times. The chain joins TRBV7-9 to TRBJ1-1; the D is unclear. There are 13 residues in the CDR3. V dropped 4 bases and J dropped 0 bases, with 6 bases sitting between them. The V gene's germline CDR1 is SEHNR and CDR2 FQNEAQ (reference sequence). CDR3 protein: CASSSQVNTEAFF. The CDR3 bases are TGTGCCAGCAGCTCTCAGGTGAACACTGAAGCTTTCTTT.

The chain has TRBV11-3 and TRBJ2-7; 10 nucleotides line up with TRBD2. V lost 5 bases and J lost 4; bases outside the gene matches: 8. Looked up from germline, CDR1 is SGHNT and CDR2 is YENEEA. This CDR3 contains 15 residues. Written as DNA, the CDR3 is TGTGCCAGCAGCCCCAGCGGGGGGGCTCTGTACGAGCAGTACTTC. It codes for CASSPSGGALYEQYF.

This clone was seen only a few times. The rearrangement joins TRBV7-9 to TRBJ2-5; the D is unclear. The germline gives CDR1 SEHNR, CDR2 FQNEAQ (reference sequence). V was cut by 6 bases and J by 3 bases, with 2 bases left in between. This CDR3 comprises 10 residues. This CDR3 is CASSEETQYF. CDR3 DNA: TGTGCCAGCAGTGAAGAGACCCAGTACTTC.

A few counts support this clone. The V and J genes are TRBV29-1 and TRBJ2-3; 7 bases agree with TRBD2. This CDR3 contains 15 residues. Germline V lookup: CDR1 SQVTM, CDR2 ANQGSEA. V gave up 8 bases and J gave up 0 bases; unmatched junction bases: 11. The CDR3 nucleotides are TGCAGCACCGTGGGGGGGTTAACTAGCACAGATACGCAGTATTTT. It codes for CSTVGGLTSTDTQYF.

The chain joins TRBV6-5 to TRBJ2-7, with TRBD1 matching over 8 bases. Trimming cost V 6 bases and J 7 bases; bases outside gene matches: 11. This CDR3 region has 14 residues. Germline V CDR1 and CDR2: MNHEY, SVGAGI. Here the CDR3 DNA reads TGTGCCAGCAGCCCCCCGGCAGGGGGCCGGGAGCAGTACTTC. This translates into CASSPPAGGREQYF.

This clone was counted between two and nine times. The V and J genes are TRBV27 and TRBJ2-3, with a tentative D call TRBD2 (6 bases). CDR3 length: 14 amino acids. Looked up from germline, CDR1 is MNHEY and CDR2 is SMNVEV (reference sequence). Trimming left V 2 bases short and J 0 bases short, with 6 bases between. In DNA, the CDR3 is TGTGCCAGCAGTTTAAGCGGGAGCACAGATACGCAGTATTTT. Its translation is CASSLSGSTDTQYF.

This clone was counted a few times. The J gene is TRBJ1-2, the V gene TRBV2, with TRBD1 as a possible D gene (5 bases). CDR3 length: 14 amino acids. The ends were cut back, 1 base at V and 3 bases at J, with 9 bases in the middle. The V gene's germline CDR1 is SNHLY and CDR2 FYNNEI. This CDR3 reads CASSEVGGDYGYTF. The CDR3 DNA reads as TGTGCCAGCAGTGAAGTGGGGGGAGACTATGGCTACACCTTC.

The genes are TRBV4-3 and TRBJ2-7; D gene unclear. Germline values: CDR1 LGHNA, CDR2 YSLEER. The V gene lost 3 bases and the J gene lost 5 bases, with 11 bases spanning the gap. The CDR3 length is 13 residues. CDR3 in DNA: TGCGCCAGCAGCCAGGAGAGAGGAAACGAGCAGTACTTC. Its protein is CASSQERGNEQYF.

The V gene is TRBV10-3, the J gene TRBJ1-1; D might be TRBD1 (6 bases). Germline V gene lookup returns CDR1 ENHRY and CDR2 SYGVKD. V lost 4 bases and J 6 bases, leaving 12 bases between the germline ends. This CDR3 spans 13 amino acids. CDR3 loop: CAISGTGKPEAFF. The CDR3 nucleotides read TGTGCCATCAGTGGAACAGGGAAGCCTGAAGCTTTCTTT.

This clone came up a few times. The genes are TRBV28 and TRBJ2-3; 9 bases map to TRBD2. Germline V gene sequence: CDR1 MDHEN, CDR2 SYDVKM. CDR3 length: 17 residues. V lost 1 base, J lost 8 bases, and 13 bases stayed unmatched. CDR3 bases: TGTGCCAGCAGTTTATCGGCTAGCGGGGAAACGGTAGCTACGCAGTATTTT. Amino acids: CASSLSASGETVATQYF.